This TCR beta chain was sequenced in a study of blood T cell repertoires in COVID-19. Original data processing: Estimates of nucleated cell counts were drawn from the amplification of reference gene primers. Generated by immunoSEQ multiplex PCR, the TCRdb table keeps only in-frame clones and is missing some. The D gene and trimming were derived from the DNA, and the V and J assignments and clone size from that table. The sample lists roughly 330,000 clones, 85% to 90% seen once, with more than 3% in the top ten. The CDR3 is 15 residues long. Germline-derived CDR1 and CDR2 are LNHDA and SQIVND (reference sequence). V was clipped by 8 bases and J by 0 bases; unmatched bases: 5.

The sequence derives from a woman aged 50 to 60 with active or convalescent COVID-19. Sample: peripheral blood. V is TRBV19 and J is TRBJ2-1; the match to TRBD2 covers 9 bases. The CDR3 DNA reads as TGTGCCAGTGGACTAGCGACGAGCTCCTACAATGAGCAGTTCTTC. It translates to CASGLATSSYNEQFF.